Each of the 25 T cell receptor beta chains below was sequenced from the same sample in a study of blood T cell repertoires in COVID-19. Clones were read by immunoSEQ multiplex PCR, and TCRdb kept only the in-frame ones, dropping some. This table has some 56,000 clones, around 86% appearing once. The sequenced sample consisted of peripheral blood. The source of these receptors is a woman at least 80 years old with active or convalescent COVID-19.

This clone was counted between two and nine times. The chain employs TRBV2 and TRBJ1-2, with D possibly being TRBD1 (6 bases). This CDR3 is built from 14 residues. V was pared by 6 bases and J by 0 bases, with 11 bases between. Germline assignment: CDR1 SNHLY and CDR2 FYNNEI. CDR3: CASRSQGANYGYTF. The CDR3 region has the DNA TGTGCCAGCAGATCACAGGGAGCTAACTATGGCTACACCTTC.

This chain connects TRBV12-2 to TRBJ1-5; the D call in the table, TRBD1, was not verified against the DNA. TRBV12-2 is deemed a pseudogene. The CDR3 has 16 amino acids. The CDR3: CASRPTGRWGNQPQHF. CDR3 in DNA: TGTGCAAGTCGCCCGACAGGCAGATGGGGCAATCAGCCCCAGCATTTT.

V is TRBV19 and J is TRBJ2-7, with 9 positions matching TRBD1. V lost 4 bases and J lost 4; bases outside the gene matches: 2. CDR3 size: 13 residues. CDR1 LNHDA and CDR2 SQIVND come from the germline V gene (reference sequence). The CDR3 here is CASSKGQGYEQYF. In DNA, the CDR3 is TGTGCCAGTAGTAAGGGACAGGGATACGAGCAGTACTTC. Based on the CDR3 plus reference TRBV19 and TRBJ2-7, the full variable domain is DGGITQSPKYLFRKEGQNVTLSCEQNLNHDAMYWYRQDPGQGLRLIYYSQIVNDFQKGDIAEGYSVSREKKESFPLTVTSAQKNPTAFYLCASSKGQGYEQYFGPGTRLTVT.

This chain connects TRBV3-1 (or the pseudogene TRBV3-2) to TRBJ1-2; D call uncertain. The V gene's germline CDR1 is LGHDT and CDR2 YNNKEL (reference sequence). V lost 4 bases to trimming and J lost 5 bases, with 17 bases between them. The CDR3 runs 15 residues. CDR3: CASSLNRGQKYGYTF. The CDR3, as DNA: TGTGCCAGCAGCCTGAATAGAGGGCAGAAATATGGCTACACCTTC.

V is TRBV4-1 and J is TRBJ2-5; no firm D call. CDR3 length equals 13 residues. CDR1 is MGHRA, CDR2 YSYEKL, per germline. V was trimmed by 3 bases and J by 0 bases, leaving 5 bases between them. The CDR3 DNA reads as TGCGCCAGCAGCCATCTATACCAAGAGACCCAGTACTTC. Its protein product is CASSHLYQETQYF.

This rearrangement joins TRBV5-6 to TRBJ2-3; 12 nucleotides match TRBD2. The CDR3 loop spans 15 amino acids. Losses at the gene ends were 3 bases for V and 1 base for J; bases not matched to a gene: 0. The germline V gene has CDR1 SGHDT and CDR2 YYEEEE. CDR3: CASSSSGGGTDTQYF. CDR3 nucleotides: TGTGCCAGCAGCTCTAGCGGGGGGGGCACAGATACGCAGTATTTT.

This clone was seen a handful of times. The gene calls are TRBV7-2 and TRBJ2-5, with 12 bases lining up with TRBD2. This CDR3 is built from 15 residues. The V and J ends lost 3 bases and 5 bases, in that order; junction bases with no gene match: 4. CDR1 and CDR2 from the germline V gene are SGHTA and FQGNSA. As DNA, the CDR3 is TGTGCCAGCAGCTTTTTTGGGACTAGCGGGGAGACCCAGTACTTC. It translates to CASSFFGTSGETQYF. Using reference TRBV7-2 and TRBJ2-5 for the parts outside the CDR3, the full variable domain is GAGVSQSPSNKVTEKGKDVELRCDPISGHTALYWYRQSLGQGLEFLIYFQGNSAPDKSGLPSDRFSAERTGGSVSTLTIQRTQQEDSAVYLCASSFFGTSGETQYFGPGTRLLVL.

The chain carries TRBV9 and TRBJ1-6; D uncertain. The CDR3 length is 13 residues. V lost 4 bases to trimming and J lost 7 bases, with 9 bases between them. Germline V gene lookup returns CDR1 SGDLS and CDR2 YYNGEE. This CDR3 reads CASSTDTNSPLHF. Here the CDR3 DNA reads TGTGCCAGCAGCACCGACACGAATTCACCCCTCCACTTT.

As DNA, the CDR3 is TGTGCCACCAGTGATTCAGGGGCAGGAGACACCGGGGAGCTGTTTTTT. This translates into CATSDSGAGDTGELFF. V and J are TRBV24-1 and TRBJ2-2; the D gene is possibly TRBD1 (6 bases). With 2 bases removed from V and 3 bases from J, the gap between germline ends came to 12 bases. The CDR3 runs 16 residues. The germline V gene encodes CDR1 KGHDR and CDR2 SFDVKD.

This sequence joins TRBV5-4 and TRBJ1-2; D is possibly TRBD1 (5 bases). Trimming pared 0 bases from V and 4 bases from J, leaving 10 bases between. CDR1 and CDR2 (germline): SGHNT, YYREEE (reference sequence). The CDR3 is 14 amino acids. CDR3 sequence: CASSLGRGSYGYTF. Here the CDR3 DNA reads TGTGCCAGCAGCTTGGGAAGGGGCAGCTATGGCTACACCTTC.

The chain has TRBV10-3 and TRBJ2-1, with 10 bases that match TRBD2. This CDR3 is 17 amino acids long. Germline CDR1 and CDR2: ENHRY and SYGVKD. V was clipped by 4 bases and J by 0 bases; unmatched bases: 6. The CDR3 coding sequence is TGTGCCATCAGTGCCAGCGGGGGGGGAAGCTCCTACAATGAGCAGTTCTTC. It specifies CAISASGGGSSYNEQFF.

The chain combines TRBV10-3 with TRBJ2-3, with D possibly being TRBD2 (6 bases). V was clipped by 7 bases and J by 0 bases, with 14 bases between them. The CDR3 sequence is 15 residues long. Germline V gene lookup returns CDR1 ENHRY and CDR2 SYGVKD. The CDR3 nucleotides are TGTGCCATCAATCGAGGGGAGGACAGCACAGATACGCAGTATTTT. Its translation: CAINRGEDSTDTQYF.

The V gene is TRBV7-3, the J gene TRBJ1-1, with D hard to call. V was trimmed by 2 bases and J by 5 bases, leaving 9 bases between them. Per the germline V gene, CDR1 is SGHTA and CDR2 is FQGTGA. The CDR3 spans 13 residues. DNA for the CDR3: TGTGCCAGCAGCTTAGGTTCGCGGACTGAAGCTTTCTTT. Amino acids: CASSLGSRTEAFF.

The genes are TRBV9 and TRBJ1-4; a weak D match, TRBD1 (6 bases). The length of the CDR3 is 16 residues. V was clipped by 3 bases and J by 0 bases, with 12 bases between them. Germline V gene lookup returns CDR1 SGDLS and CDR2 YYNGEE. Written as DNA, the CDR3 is TGTGCCAGCAGCGCCGGACAGTATGCAACTAATGAAAAACTGTTTTTT. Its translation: CASSAGQYATNEKLFF.

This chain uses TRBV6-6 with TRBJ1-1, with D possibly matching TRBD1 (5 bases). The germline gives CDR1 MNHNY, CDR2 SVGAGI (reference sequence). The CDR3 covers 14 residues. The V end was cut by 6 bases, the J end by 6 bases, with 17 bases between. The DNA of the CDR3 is TGTGCCAGCAGCCTCCTTGTGACAGTCGCTGAAGCTTTCTTT. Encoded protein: CASSLLVTVAEAFF.

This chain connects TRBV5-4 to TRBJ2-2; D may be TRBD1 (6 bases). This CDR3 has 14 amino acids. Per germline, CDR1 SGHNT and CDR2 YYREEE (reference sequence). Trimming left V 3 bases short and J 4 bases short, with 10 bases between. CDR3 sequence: CASSYGTTTGELFF. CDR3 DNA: TGTGCCAGCAGCTACGGGACAACCACCGGGGAGCTGTTTTTT.

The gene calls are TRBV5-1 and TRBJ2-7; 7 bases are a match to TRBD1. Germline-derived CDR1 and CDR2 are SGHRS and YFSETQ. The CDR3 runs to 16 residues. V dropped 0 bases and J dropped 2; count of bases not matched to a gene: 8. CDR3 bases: TGCGCCAGCAGCTTGGATGCGACAGGGATCCCCTACGAGCAGTACTTC. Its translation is CASSLDATGIPYEQYF.

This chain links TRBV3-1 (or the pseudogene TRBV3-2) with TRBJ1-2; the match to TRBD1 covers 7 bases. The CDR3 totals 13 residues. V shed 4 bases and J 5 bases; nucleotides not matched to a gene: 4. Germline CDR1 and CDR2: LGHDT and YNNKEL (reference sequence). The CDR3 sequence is CASSPDREYGYTF. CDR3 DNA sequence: TGTGCCAGCAGCCCTGACAGGGAGTATGGCTACACCTTC.

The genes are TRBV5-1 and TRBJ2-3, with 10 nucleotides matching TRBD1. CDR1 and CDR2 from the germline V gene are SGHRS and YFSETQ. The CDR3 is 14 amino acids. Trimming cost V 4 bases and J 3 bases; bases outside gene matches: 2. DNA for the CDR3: TGCGCCAGCAGCCGGGACAGGGGAACAGATACGCAGTATTTT. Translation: CASSRDRGTDTQYF.

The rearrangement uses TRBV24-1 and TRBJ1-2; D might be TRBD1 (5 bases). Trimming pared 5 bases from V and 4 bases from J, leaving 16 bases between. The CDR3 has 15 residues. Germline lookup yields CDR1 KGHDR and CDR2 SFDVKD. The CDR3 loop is CATSAADTEGYGYTF. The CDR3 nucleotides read TGTGCCACCAGTGCCGCGGACACGGAGGGCTATGGCTACACCTTC.

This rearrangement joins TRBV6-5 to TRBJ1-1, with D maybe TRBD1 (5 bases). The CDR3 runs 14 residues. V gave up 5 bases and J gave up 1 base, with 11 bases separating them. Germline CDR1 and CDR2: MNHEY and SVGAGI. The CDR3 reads CASSTLQGNTEAFF. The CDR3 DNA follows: TGTGCCAGCAGTACCCTTCAGGGGAACACTGAAGCTTTCTTT.

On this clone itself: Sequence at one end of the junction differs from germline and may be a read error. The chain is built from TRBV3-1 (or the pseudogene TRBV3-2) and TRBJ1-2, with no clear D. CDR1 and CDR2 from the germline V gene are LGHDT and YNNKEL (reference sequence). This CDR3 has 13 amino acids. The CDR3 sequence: CASSQERAGFVLF. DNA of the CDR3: TGTGCCAGCAGCCAAGAACGGGCGGGATTCGTCCTCTTC.

The CDR3 spells CASSLRGGFNNEQFF. In nucleotides, the CDR3 is TGCGCCAGCAGCTTAAGGGGGGGTTTTAACAATGAGCAGTTCTTC. The rearrangement links TRBV5-1 to TRBJ2-1, with a weak D call TRBD2 (7 bases). Germline V gene data show CDR1 as SGHRS and CDR2 as YFSETQ. Trimming took 2 bases from V and 5 from J, leaving 14 bases between them. The CDR3 consists of 15 residues. Full variable domain (missing parts from reference TRBV5-1 and TRBJ2-1): KAGVTQTPRYLIKTRGQQVTLSCSPISGHRSVSWYQQTPGQGLQFLFEYFSETQRNKGNFPGRFSGRQFSNSRSEMNVSTLELGDSALYLCASSLRGGFNNEQFFGPGTRLTVL.

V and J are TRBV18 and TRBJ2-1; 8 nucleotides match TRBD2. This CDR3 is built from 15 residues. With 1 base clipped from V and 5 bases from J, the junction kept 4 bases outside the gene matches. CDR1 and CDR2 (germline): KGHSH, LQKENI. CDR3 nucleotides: TGTGCCAGCTCACCACTTAGCGGGAACCACAATGAGCAGTTCTTC. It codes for CASSPLSGNHNEQFF.

CDR3 DNA sequence: TGCGCCAGCAGCCCTGTGGGGGGAGCAACTAATGAAAAACTGTTTTTT. This encodes CASSPVGGATNEKLFF. V usage is TRBV5-1 and J usage is TRBJ1-4, with D maybe TRBD1 (5 bases). Germline V lookup: CDR1 SGHRS, CDR2 YFSETQ. Trimming stripped 4 bases from V and 0 bases from J, with 13 bases between. The CDR3 is 16 amino acids.